These 5 T cell receptor beta chains originate from one sample sequenced in a study of T cell responses to AZD1222 COVID-19 vaccine. TCRdb's table, derived via immunoSEQ multiplex PCR, lists solely in-frame clones and lacks some. Among over 130,000 clones listed, 90% were seen once. The sequences come from peripheral blood, collected 28 days after the second AZD1222 dose. The origin of the receptors is an adult who received the AZD1222 COVID-19 vaccine.

This clone was picked up one time. The rearrangement joins TRBV27 to TRBJ2-1; D tentatively fits TRBD1 or TRBD2 (5 bases each). Trimming took off 5 bases at V and 8 bases at J, with 19 bases between the two ends. The CDR3 runs 15 residues. CDR1 is MNHEY and CDR2 is SMNVEV in the germline V gene (reference sequence). The CDR3 DNA reads as TGTGCCAGCAGTCGAGGGACGACCTGGGGCGATGAGCAGTTCTTC. It encodes CASSRGTTWGDEQFF.

Points on this clone: One end of the junction varies from germline; a read error may be responsible. The chain links TRBV5-1 to TRBJ1-1, with a weak D call TRBD1 (5 bases). Germline CDR1 SGHRS, CDR2 YFSETQ. This CDR3 has 15 amino acids. The chain's CDR3 is CASRLGVREGTEAFF. In DNA, the CDR3 is TGCGCCAGCAGGTTGGGGGTCAGGGAGGGCACTGAAGCTTTCTTT.

The rearrangement links TRBV19 to TRBJ2-7, with 11 positions matching TRBD2. The V gene's germline CDR1 is LNHDA and CDR2 SQIVND (reference sequence). Trimming took 3 bases from V and 6 from J; bases not matched to a gene: 7. This CDR3 region has 15 residues. The CDR3 is CASSILAGGSGEQYF. CDR3 bases: TGTGCCAGTAGTATCCTAGCGGGAGGTTCCGGCGAGCAGTACTTC.

The chain couples TRBV12-3 or TRBV12-4 to TRBJ1-2; no reliable D call. The V and J ends lost 1 base and 2 bases respectively, with 5 bases between them. This CDR3 has 13 amino acids. CDR3 in DNA: TGTGCCAGCAGTTTAGACAGCAACTATGGCTACACCTTC. Translation gives CASSLDSNYGYTF.

The chain employs TRBV19 and TRBJ1-1; 8 bases agree with TRBD1. V gave up 1 base and J gave up 0 bases; unmatched junction bases: 4. CDR1 is LNHDA and CDR2 is SQIVND in the germline V gene (reference sequence). The CDR3 is 16 amino acids. CDR3 nucleotides: TGTGCCAGTAGTATAGGGGACAGGATCATGAACACTGAAGCTTTCTTT. This gives the protein CASSIGDRIMNTEAFF.